The entry below gives a single TCR beta chain sequence along with its context. Measured with immunoSEQ multiplex PCR; TCRdb has only the in-frame clones, and not every one. The sample holds about 2.3 million clones, over 90% seen once. This entry is derived from a study of shared clonotypes between healthy human individuals. Per the germline V gene, CDR1 is MDHEN and CDR2 is SYDVKM. There are 22 residues in the CDR3. The V segment lost 5 bases and the J segment 4 bases; nucleotides outside the gene matches: 21. Sequences were obtained from naive CD4+ T cells from PBMCs. The sample's subset: CD45RA+ positively selected. The V call is TRBV28, the J call TRBJ2-2; 14 bases match TRBD2. The receptor's source is a man younger than 35 in good health. Some clones in this sample may be carry-over from other donors' samples. As DNA, the CDR3 is TGTGCCAGCAGTGAGATCCAGGGGGGACTAGCGGGAGTATTCATGGGCACCGGGGAGCTGTTTTTT. Amino acid sequence: CASSEIQGGLAGVFMGTGELFF.